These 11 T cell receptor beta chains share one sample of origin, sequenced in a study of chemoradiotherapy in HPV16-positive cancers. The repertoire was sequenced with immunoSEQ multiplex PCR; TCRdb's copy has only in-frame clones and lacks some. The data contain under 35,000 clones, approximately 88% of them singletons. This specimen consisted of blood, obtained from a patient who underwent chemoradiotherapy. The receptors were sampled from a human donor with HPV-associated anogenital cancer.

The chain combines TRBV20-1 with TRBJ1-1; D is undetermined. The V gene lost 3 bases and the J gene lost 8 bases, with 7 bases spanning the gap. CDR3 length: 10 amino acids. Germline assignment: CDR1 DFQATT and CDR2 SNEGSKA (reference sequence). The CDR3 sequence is CSASRAEAFF. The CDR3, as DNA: TGCAGTGCTAGTAGGGCAGAAGCTTTCTTT.

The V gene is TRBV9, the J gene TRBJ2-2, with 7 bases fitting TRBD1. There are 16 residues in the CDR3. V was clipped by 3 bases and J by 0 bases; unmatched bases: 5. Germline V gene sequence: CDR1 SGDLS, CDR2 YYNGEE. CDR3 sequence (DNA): TGTGCCAGCAGCGCGGGACAGCTATCGAACACCGGGGAGCTGTTTTTT. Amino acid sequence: CASSAGQLSNTGELFF.

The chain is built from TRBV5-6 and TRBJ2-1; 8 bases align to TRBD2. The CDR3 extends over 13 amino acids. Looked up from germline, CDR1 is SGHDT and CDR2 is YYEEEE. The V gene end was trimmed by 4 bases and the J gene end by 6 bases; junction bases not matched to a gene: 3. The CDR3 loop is CASSHGTSNEQFF. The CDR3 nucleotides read TGTGCCAGCAGCCACGGGACTAGCAATGAGCAGTTCTTC.

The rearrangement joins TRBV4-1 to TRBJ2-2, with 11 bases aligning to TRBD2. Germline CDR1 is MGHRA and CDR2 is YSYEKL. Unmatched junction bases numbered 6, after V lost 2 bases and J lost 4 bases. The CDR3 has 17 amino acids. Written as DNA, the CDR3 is TGCGCCAGCAGCCAAAAGACTAGCGGGATCGGCACCGGGGAGCTGTTTTTT. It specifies CASSQKTSGIGTGELFF.

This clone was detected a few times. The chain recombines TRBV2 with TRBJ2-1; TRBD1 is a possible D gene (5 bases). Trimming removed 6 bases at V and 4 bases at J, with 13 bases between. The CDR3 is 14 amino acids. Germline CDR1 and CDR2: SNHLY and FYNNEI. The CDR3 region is CASRWTNSYNEQFF. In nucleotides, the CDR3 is TGTGCCAGCAGGTGGACAAATTCTTACAATGAGCAGTTCTTC.

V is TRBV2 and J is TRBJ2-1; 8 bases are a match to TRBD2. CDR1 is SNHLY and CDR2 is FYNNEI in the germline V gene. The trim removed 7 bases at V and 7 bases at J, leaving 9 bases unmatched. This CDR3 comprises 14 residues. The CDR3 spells CASNLPGLVNEQFF. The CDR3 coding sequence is TGTGCCAGCAATCTCCCGGGACTAGTGAATGAGCAGTTCTTC.

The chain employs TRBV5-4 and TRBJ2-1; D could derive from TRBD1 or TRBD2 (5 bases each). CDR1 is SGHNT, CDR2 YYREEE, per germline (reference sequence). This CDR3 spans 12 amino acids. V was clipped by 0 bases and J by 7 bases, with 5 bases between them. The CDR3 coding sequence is TGTGCCAGCAGCTTGGGGGGGAATGAGCAGTTCTTC. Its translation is CASSLGGNEQFF.

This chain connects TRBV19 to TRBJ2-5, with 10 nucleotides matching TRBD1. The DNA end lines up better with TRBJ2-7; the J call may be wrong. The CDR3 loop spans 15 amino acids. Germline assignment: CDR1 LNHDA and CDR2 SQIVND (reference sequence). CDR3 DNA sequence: TGTGCCAGTAAAACACAGACAGGGGGCAATTACGAGCAGTACTTC. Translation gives CASKTQTGGNYEQYF.

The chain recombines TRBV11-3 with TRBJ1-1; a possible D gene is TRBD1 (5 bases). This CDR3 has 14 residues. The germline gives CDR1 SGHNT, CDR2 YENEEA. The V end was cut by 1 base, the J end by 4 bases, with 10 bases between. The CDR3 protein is CASSLGGGITEAFF. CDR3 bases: TGTGCCAGCAGCTTAGGCGGGGGAATCACTGAAGCTTTCTTT.

CDR3 in amino acids: CASSLQSLNTEAFF. The CDR3 nucleotides read TGTGCCAGCAGCTTGCAGTCCCTGAACACTGAAGCTTTCTTT. The rearrangement uses TRBV5-4 and TRBJ1-1; no clear D. V was cut by 1 base and J by 0 bases, with 7 bases left in between. The CDR3 is 14 amino acids. Germline V gene data show CDR1 as SGHNT and CDR2 as YYREEE (reference sequence).

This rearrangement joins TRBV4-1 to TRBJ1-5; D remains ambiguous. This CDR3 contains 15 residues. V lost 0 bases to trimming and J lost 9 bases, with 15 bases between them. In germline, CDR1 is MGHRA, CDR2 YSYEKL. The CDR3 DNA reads TGCGCCAGCAGCCAAGAGGAGACGGTCAATGGGCCCCAGCATTTT. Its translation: CASSQEETVNGPQHF.